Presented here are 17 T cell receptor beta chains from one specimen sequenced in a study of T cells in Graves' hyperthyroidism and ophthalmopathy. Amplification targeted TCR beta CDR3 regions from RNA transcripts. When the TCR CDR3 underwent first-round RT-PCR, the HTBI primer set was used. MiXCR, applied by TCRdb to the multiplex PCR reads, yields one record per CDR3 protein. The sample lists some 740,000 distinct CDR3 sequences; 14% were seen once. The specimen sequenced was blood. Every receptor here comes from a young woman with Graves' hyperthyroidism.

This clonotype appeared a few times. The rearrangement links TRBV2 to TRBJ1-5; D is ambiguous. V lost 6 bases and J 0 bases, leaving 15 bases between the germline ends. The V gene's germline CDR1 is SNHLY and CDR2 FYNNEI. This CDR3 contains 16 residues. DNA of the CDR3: TGTGCCAGCAGCATAATGTCCCGTTATAGCAATCAGCCCCAGCATTTT. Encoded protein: CASSIMSRYSNQPQHF. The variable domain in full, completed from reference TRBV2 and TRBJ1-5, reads EPEVTQTPSHQVTQMGQEVILRCVPISNHLYFYWYRQILGQKVEFLVSFYNNEISEKSEIFDDQFSVERPDGSNFTLKIRSTKLEDSAMYFCASSIMSRYSNQPQHFGDGTRLSIL.

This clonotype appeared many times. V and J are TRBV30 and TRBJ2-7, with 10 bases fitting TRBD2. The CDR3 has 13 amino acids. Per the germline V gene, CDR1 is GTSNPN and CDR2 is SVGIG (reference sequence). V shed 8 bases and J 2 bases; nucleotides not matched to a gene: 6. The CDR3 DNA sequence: TGTGCCACCCAAACTAGCGGGACCTACGAGCAGTACTTC. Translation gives CATQTSGTYEQYF.

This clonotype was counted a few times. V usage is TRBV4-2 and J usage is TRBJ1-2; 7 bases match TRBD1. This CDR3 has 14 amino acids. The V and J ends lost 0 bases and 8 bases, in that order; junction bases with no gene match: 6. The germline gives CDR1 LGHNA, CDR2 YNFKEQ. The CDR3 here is CASSQDQGVLGYTF. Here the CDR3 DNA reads TGTGCCAGCAGCCAAGATCAGGGGGTCCTGGGCTACACCTTC.

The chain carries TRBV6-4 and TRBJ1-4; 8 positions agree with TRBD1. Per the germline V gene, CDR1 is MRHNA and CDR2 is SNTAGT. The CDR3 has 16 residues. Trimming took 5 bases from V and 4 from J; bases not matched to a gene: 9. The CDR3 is CASSFLPGQGNEKLFF. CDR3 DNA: TGTGCCAGCAGTTTTTTACCCGGACAGGGTAATGAAAAACTGTTTTTT.

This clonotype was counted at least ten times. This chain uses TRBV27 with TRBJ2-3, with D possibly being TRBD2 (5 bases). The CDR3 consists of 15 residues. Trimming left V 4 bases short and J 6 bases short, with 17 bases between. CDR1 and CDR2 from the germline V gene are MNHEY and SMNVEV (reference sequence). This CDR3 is CASSYMREPPDTQYF. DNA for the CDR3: TGTGCCAGCAGTTATATGAGGGAACCCCCGGATACGCAGTATTTT.

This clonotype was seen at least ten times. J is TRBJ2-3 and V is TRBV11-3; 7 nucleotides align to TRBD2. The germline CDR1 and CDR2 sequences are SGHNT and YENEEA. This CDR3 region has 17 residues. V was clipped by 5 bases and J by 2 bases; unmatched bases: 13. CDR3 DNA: TGTGCCAGCAGCGACATCGTGGTTGCGGGAGTCACAGATACGCAGTATTTT. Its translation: CASSDIVVAGVTDTQYF.

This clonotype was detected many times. Here the CDR3 DNA reads TGCAGCGTTGATTCCGGCAGGAGCTCCTACGAGCAGTACTTC. Amino acids: CSVDSGRSSYEQYF. This chain connects TRBV29-1 to TRBJ2-7; D not resolved. Between the trimmed V and J ends, which lost 3 bases and 0 bases, there was a span of 12 bases. Germline-derived CDR1 and CDR2 are SQVTM and ANQGSEA. The CDR3 loop spans 14 amino acids.

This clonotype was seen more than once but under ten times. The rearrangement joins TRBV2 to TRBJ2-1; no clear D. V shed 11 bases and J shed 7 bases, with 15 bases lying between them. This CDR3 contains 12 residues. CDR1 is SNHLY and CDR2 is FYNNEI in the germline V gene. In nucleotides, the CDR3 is TGTGCCGGATCGTCTCTAGGAAATGAGCAGTTCTTC. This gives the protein CAGSSLGNEQFF. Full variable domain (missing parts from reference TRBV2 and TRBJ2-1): EPEVTQTPSHQVTQMGQEVILRCVPISNHLYFYWYRQILGQKVEFLVSFYNNEISEKSEIFDDQFSVERPDGSNFTLKIRSTKLEDSAMYFCAGSSLGNEQFFGPGTRLTVL.

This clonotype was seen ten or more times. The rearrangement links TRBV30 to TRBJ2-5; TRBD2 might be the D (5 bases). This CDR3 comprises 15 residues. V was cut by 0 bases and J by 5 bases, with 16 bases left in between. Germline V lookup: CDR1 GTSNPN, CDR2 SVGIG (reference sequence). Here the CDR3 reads CAWSVRGPPGETQYF. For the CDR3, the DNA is TGTGCCTGGAGTGTACGGGGTCCACCGGGGGAGACCCAGTACTTC.

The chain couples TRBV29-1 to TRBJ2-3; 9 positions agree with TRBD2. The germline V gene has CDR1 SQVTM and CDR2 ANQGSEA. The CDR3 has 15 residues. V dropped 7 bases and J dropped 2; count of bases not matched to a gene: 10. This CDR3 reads CSGGVGLAFTDTQYF. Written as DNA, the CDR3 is TGCAGCGGGGGGGTGGGACTAGCTTTCACAGATACGCAGTATTTT.

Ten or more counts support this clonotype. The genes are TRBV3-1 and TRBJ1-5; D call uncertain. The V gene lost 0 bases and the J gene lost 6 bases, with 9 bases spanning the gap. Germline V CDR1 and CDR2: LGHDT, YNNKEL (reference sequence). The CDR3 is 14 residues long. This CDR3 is CASSQDADLQPQHF. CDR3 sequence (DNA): TGTGCCAGCAGCCAAGACGCAGATCTTCAGCCCCAGCATTTT.

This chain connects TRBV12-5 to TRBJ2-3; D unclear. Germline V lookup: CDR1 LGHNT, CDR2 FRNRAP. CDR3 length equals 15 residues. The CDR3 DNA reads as TGTGCCAGGAACTTCTGGCCAGAAGTCACAGATACGCAGTATTTT. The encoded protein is CARNFWPEVTDTQYF. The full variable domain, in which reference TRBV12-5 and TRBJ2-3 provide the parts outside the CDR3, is DARVTQTPRHKVTEMGQEVTMRCQPILGHNTVFWYRQTMMQGLELLAYFRNRAPLDDSGMPKDRFSAEMPDATLATLKIQPSEPRDSAVYFCARNFWPEVTDTQYFGPGTRLTVL.

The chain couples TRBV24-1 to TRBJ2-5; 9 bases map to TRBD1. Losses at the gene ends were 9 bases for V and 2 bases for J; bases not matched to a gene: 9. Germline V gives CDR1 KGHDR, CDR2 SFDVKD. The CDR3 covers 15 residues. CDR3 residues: CATAPRDRVQETQYF. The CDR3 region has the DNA TGTGCCACCGCCCCCCGGGACAGGGTACAAGAGACCCAGTACTTC.

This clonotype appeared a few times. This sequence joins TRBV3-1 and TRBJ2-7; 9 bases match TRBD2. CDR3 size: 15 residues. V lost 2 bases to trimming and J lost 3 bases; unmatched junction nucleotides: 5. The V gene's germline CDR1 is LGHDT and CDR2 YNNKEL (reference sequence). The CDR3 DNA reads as TGTGCCAGCAGCCAAATAGCGGGAGAGTTCTACGAGCAGTACTTC. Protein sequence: CASSQIAGEFYEQYF.

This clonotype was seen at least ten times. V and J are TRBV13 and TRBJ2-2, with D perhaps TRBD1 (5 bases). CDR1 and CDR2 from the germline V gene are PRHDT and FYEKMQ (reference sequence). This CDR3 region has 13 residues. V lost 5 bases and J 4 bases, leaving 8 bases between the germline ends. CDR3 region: CASSARGTGELFF. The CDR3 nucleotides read TGTGCCAGCAGCGCAAGGGGCACCGGGGAGCTGTTTTTT.

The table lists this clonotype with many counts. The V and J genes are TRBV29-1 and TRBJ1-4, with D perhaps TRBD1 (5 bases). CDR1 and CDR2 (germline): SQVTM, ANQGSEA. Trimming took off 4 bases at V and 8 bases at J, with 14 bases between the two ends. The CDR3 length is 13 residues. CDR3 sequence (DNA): TGCAGCGTTGGGGACGCAAGTTGGGAAAAACTGTTTTTT. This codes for CSVGDASWEKLFF.

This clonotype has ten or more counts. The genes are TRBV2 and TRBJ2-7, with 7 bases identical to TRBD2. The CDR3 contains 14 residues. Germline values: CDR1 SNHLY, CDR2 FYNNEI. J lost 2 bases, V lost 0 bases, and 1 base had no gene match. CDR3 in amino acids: CASSEAGLTYEQYF. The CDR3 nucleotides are TGTGCCAGCAGTGAAGCGGGACTAACCTACGAGCAGTACTTC.